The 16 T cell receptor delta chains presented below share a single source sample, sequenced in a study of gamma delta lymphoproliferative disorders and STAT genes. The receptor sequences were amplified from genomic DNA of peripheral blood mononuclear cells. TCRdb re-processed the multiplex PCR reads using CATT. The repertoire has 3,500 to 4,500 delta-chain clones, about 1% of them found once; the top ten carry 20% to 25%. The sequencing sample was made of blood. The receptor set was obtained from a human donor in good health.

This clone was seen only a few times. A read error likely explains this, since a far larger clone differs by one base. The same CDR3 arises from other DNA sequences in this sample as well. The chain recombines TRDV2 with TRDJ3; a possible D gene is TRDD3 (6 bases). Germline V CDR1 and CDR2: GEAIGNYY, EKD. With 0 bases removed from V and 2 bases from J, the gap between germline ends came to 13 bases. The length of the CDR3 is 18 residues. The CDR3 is CACDTVLGGTWDTRQMFF. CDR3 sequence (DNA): TGTGCCTGTGACACCGTGTTGGGGGGGACCTGGGACACCCGACAGATGTTTTTC.

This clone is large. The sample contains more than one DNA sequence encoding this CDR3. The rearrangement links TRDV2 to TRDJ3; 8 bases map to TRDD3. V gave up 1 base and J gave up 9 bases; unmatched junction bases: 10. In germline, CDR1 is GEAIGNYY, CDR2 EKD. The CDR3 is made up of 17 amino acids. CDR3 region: CACDTLGDRNSTRQMFF. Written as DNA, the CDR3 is TGTGCCTGTGACACTTTGGGGGATCGGAACAGCACCCGACAGATGTTTTTC.

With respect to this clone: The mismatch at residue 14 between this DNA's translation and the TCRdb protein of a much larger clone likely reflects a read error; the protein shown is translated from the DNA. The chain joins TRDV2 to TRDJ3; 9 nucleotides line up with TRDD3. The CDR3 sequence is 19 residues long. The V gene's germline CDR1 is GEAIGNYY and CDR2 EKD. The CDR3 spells CACDTGGYRSSWDARQMFF. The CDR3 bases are TGTGCCTGTGACACGGGGGGATACAGGAGCTCCTGGGACGCCCGACAGATGTTTTTC.

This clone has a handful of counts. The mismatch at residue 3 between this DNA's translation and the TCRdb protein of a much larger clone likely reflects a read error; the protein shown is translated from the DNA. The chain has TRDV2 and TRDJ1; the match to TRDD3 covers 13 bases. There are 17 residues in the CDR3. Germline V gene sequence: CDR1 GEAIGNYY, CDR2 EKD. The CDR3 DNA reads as TGTGCCCGTGACGGCCTACTGGGGGATACGGAGACCGATAAACTCATCTTT. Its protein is CARDGLLGDTETDKLIF.

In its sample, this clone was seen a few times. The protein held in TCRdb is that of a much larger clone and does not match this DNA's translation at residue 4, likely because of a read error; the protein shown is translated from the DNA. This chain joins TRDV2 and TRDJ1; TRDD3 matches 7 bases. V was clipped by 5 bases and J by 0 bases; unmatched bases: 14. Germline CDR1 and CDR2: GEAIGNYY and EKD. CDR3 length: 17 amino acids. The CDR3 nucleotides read TGTGCCTGTGGCGCCTTAACGAGGGATACTCACACCGATAAACTCATCTTT. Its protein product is CACGALTRDTHTDKLIF.

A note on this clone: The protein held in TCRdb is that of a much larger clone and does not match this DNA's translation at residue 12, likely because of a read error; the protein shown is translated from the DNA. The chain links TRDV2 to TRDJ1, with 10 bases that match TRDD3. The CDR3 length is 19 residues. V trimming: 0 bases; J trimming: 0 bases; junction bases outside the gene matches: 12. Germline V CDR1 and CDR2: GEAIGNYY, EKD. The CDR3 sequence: CACDTLPTGGSSDTDKLIF. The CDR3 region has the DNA TGTGCCTGTGACACCCTTCCTACTGGGGGATCGAGTGACACCGATAAACTCATCTTT.

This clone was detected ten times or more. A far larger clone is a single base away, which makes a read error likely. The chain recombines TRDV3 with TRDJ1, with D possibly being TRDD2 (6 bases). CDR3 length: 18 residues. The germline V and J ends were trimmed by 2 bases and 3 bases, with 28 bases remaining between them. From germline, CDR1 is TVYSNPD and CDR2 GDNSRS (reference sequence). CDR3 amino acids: CAFPFRLPWEYHSDKLIF. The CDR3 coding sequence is TGTGCCTTTCCCTTCCGACTCCCCTGGGAATACCATTCCGATAAACTCATCTTT.

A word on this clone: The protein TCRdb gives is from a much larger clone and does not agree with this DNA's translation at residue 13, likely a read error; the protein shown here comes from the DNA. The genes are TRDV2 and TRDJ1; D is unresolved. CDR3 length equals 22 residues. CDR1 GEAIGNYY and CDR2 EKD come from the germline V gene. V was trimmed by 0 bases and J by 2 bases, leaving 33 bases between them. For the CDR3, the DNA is TGTGCCTGTGACACCGTGAATTCGCCATCTACGGGTGCTGGAAGTCGGACCGATAAACTCATCTTT. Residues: CACDTVNSPSTGAGSRTDKLIF.

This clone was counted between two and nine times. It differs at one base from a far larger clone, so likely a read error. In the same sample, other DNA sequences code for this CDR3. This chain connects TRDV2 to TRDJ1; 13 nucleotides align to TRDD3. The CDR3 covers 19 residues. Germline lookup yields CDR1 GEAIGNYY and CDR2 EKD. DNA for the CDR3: TGTGCCTGTGACACCCTCTTTACTGGGGGATACGAGGTAACCGACAAACTCATCTTT. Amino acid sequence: CACDTLFTGGYEVTDKLIF.

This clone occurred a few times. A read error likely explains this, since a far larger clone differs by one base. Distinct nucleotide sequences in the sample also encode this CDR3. CDR3 protein: CACDTVDLGDTQGSDKLIF. The CDR3 bases are TGTGCCTGTGACACCGTTGATTTGGGGGATACGCAAGGTTCCGATAAACTCATCTTT. The genes are TRDV2 and TRDJ1; 11 nucleotides line up with TRDD3. The V segment lost 0 bases and the J segment 3 bases; nucleotides outside the gene matches: 14. Germline CDR1 reads GEAIGNYY; CDR2 reads EKD. The CDR3 covers 19 residues.

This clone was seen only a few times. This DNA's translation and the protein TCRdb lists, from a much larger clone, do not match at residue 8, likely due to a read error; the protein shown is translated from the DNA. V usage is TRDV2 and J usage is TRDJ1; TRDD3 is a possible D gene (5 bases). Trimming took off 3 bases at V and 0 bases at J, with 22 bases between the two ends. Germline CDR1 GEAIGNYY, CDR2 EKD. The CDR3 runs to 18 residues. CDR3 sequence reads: CACDGILEAAKYTDKLIF. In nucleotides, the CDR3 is TGTGCCTGTGACGGAATACTGGAGGCCGCCAAGTACACCGATAAACTCATCTTT.

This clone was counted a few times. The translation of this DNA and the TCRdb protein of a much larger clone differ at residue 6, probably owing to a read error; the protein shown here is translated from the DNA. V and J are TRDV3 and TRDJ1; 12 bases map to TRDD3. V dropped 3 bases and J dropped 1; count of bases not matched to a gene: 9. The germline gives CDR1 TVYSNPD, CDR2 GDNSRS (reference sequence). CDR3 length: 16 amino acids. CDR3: CALRHLWGIRTDKLIF. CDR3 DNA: TGTGCCTTAAGGCATCTCTGGGGGATACGCACCGATAAACTCATCTTT.

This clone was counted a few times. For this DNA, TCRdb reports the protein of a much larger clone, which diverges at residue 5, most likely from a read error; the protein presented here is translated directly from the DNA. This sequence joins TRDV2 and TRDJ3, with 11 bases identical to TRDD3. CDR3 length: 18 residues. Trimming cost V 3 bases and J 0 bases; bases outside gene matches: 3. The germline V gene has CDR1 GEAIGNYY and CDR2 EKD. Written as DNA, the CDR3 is TGTGCCTGTGACGTGGGGGATACGTACTCCTGGGACACCCGACAGATGTTTTTC. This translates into CACDVGDTYSWDTRQMFF.

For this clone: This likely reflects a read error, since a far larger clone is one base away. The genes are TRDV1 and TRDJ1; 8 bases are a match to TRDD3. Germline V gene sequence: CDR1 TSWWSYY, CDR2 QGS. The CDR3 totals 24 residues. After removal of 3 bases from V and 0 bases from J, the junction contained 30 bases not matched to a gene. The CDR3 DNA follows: TGTGCTCTTGGGGAGCCACCTACGCCCCTACTGGGGGTCACACTAAGCATGTACACCGATAAACTCATCTTT. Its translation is CALGEPPTPLLGVTLSMYTDKLIF.

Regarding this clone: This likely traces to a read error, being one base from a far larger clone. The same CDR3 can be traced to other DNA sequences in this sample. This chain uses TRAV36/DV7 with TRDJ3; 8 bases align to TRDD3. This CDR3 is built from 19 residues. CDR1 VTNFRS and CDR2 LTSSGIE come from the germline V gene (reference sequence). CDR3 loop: CAVGPLLGAWAWDTRQMFF. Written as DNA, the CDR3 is TGTGCTGTGGGTCCTTTACTGGGGGCTTGGGCCTGGGATACCCGACAGATGTTTTTC.

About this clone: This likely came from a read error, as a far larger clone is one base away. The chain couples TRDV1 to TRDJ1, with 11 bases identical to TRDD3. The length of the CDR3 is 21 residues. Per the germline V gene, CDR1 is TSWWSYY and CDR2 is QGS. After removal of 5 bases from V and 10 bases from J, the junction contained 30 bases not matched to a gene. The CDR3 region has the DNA TGTGCTCTTGGGACGTTCCCTACTGCCTCCCTTTACTGGGGGATATCGGGCGGACTCATCTTT. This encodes CALGTFPTASLYWGISGGLIF.